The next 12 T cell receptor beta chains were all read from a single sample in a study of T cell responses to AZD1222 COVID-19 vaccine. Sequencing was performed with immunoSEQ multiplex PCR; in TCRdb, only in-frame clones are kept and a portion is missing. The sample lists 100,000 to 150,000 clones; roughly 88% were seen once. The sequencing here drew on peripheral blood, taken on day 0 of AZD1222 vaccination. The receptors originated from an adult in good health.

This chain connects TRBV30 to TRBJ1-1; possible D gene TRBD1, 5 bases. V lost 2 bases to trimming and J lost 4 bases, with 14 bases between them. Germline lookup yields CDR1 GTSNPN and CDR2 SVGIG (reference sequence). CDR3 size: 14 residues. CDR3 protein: CAWSRGPLITEAFF. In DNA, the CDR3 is TGTGCCTGGAGTAGGGGCCCGTTGATCACTGAAGCTTTCTTT.

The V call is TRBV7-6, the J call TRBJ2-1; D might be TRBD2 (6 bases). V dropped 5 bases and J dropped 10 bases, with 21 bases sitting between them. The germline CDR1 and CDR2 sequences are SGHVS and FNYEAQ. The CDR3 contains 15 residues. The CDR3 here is CASSPGRSRPMEQFF. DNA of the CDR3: TGTGCCAGCAGCCCAGGGAGGTCCCGGCCAATGGAGCAGTTCTTC. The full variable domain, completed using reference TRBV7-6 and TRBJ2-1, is GAGVSQSPRYKVTKRGQDVALRCDPISGHVSLYWYRQALGQGPEFLTYFNYEAQQDKSGLPNDRFSAERPEGSISTLTIQRTEQRDSAMYRCASSPGRSRPMEQFFGPGTRLTVL.

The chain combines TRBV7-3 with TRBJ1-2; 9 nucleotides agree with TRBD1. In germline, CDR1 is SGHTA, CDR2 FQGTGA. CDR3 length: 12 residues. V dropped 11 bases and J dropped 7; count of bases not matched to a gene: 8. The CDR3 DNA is TGTGCCGGAGGTCACAGGGGGCTTGGCTACACCTTC. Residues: CAGGHRGLGYTF. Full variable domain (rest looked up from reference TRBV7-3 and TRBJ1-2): GAGVSQTPSNKVTEKGKYVELRCDPISGHTALYWYRQSLGQGPEFLIYFQGTGAADDSGLPNDRFFAVRPEGSVSTLKIQRTERGDSAVYLCAGGHRGLGYTFGSGTRLTVV.

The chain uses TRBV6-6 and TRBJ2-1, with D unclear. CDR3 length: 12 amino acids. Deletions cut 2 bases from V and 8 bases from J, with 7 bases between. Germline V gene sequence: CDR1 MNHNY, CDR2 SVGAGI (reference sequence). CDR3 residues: CASSYTNDEQFF. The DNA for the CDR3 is TGTGCCAGCAGTTACACGAACGATGAGCAGTTCTTC.

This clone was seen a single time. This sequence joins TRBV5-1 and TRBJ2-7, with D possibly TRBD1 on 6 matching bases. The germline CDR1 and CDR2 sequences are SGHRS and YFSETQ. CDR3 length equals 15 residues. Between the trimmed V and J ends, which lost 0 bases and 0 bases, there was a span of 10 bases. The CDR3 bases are TGCGCCAGCAGCTTGGTGGACAGTACCTCCTACGAGCAGTACTTC. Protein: CASSLVDSTSYEQYF.

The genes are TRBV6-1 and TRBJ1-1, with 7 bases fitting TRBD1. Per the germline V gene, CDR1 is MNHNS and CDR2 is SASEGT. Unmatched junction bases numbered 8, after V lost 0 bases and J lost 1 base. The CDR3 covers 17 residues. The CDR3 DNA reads TGTGCCAGCAGTGAAGCTAACAGGGGAGATCGGAACACTGAAGCTTTCTTT. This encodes CASSEANRGDRNTEAFF.

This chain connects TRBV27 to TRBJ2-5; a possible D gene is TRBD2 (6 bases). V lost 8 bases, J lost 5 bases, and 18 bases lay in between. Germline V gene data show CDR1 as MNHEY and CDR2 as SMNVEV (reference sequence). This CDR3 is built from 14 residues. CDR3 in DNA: TGTGCCAGCCATAAGGAGGGGAGAGGGGAGACCCAGTACTTC. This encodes CASHKEGRGETQYF.

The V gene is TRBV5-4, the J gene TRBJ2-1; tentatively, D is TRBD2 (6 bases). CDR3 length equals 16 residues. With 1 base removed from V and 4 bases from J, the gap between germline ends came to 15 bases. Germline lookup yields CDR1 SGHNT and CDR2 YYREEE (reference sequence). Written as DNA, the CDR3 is TGTGCCAGCAGCTTGACCGCCGGGAGACCTTACAATGAGCAGTTCTTC. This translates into CASSLTAGRPYNEQFF.

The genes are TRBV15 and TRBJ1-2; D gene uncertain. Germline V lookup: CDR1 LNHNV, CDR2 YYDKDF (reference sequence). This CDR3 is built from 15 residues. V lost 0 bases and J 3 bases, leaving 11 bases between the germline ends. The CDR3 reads CATSRDWEDDYGYTF. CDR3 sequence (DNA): TGTGCCACCAGCAGAGATTGGGAGGATGACTATGGCTACACCTTC.

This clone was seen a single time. The CDR3 reads CATSSTGGPLLTGELFF. CDR3 bases: TGTGCCACCAGCAGTACAGGGGGCCCACTACTCACCGGGGAGCTGTTTTTT. The chain recombines TRBV15 with TRBJ2-2, with TRBD1 matching over 9 bases. Germline CDR1 reads LNHNV; CDR2 reads YYDKDF (reference sequence). Trimming cost V 3 bases and J 4 bases; bases outside gene matches: 9. This CDR3 spans 17 amino acids.

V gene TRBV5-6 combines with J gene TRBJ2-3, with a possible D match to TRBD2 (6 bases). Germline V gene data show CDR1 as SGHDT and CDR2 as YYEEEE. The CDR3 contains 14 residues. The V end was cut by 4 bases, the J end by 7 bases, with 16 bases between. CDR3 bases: TGTGCCAGCAGCCTTGAACTAGCCCGAAATACGCAGTATTTT. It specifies CASSLELARNTQYF.

The CDR3, as DNA: TGTGCCAGCAGTTACTCGCAGGGTTTGAAAAACATTCAGTACTTC. Encoded protein: CASSYSQGLKNIQYF. This chain links TRBV6-5 with TRBJ2-4; TRBD1 might be the D (5 bases). From germline, CDR1 is MNHEY and CDR2 SVGAGI. With 0 bases removed from V and 4 bases from J, the gap between germline ends came to 10 bases. This CDR3 has 15 amino acids.